This passage covers 13 T cell receptor beta chains from one sample sequenced in a study of control samples from healthy donors and cancer patients. TCRdb's copy holds only in-frame clones and misses some; the assay was immunoSEQ multiplex PCR. The sample records around 130,000 clones, around nine tenths being singletons. Input material: blood. Receptors were obtained from a man younger than 40 in good health.

This chain links TRBV6-5 with TRBJ2-2; no definite D call. The CDR3 extends over 15 amino acids. Germline values: CDR1 MNHEY, CDR2 SVGAGI. V gave up 2 bases and J gave up 1 base, with 8 bases separating them. DNA for the CDR3: TGTGCCAGCAGTTACGGTCTGTTGAACACCGGGGAGCTGTTTTTT. Its translation: CASSYGLLNTGELFF.

This clone is labeled as medium-sized. J is TRBJ1-1 and V is TRBV5-1; a possible D gene is TRBD1 (5 bases). The germline V and J ends were trimmed by 1 base and 3 bases, with 7 bases remaining between them. The CDR3 runs to 13 residues. Germline V gives CDR1 SGHRS, CDR2 YFSETQ. The CDR3 reads CASSLQGDTEAFF. The DNA of the CDR3 is TGCGCCAGCAGCTTGCAGGGAGACACTGAAGCTTTCTTT.

This chain connects TRBV5-1 to TRBJ1-6; D gene ambiguous. CDR1 is SGHRS, CDR2 YFSETQ, per germline. With 0 bases removed from V and 7 bases from J, the gap between germline ends came to 11 bases. This CDR3 contains 15 residues. CDR3 amino acids: CASSLDRPDNSPLHF. Written as DNA, the CDR3 is TGCGCCAGCAGCTTGGACAGACCCGACAATTCACCCCTCCACTTT. Full variable domain (remainder filled in from reference TRBV5-1 and TRBJ1-6): KAGVTQTPRYLIKTRGQQVTLSCSPISGHRSVSWYQQTPGQGLQFLFEYFSETQRNKGNFPGRFSGRQFSNSRSEMNVSTLELGDSALYLCASSLDRPDNSPLHFGNGTRLTVT.

This clone has a handful of counts. The chain recombines TRBV11-1 with TRBJ1-2, with D perhaps TRBD1 (6 bases). The CDR3 is 13 amino acids. The V end lost 5 bases, the J end lost 4 bases, and 11 bases lay between the germline ends. CDR1 and CDR2 from the germline V gene are SGHAT and FQDESV (reference sequence). In nucleotides, the CDR3 is TGTGCCAGCAGCCCTACAGGGTCCTATGGCTACACCTTC. Its protein product is CASSPTGSYGYTF.

This clone has a single count. The chain has TRBV28 and TRBJ2-7, with D perhaps matching TRBD1 (5 bases). This CDR3 spans 12 amino acids. Germline V lookup: CDR1 MDHEN, CDR2 SYDVKM. The CDR3 loop is CISGPRPDEQYV. For the CDR3, the DNA is TGTATTTCAGGGCCCCGACCCGACGAGCAGTACGTC.

This rearrangement joins TRBV2 to TRBJ2-7, with D possibly matching TRBD2 (6 bases). The CDR3 contains 12 residues. Germline CDR1 SNHLY, CDR2 FYNNEI. Trimming left V 2 bases short and J 7 bases short, with 9 bases between. CDR3 residues: CASSEMAGEQYF. The CDR3 nucleotides read TGTGCCAGCAGTGAAATGGCGGGGGAGCAGTACTTC.

The J gene is TRBJ2-7, the V gene TRBV7-7; D gene unclear. V lost 2 bases and J 3 bases, leaving 23 bases between the germline ends. CDR3 length equals 18 residues. CDR1 SSHAT and CDR2 FNYEAQ come from the germline V gene (reference sequence). Here the CDR3 reads CASSLSTWSGLLYYEQYV. In DNA form, the CDR3 reads TGTGCCAGCAGCTTAAGTACGTGGTCAGGCCTACTCTACTACGAGCAGTACGTC.

The rearrangement uses TRBV27 and TRBJ2-7; 10 bases line up with TRBD2. CDR1 is MNHEY and CDR2 is SMNVEV in the germline V gene (reference sequence). V dropped 1 base and J dropped 5; count of bases not matched to a gene: 8. The CDR3 is 16 residues long. CDR3 sequence: CASSLLGAGGPDEQYF. CDR3 DNA: TGTGCCAGCAGTTTATTAGGAGCGGGGGGGCCCGACGAGCAGTACTTC.

The rearrangement links TRBV19 to TRBJ2-5, with D hard to call. This CDR3 region has 13 residues. Trimming pared 1 base from V and 5 bases from J, leaving 8 bases between. Germline V CDR1 and CDR2: LNHDA, SQIVND (reference sequence). The CDR3 nucleotides are TGTGCCAGTAGTATAGTGGCGGCGGAGACCCAGTACTTC. This codes for CASSIVAAETQYF.

V usage is TRBV5-1 and J usage is TRBJ2-6; D is unclear. Germline V gene data show CDR1 as SGHRS and CDR2 as YFSETQ. This CDR3 is 15 amino acids long. Trimming removed 0 bases at V and 0 bases at J, with 4 bases between. The CDR3 region has the DNA TGCGCCAGCAGCTTGGCTCCCTCTGGGGCCAACGTCCTGACTTTC. Protein product: CASSLAPSGANVLTF.

V gene TRBV29-1 combines with J gene TRBJ1-3, with D uncertain. The CDR3 runs 17 residues. Trimming shortened V by 2 bases and J by 0 bases, and 17 bases separated the two germline ends. The V gene's germline CDR1 is SQVTM and CDR2 ANQGSEA. For the CDR3, the DNA is TGCAGCGTTGAAACCTTACGCCCCCAGGACTCTGGAAACACCATATATTTT. Amino acids: CSVETLRPQDSGNTIYF.

V usage is TRBV30 and J usage is TRBJ2-3; the match to TRBD2 covers 9 bases. The CDR3 is 14 amino acids. CDR1 is GTSNPN, CDR2 SVGIG, per germline (reference sequence). V shed 3 bases and J 5 bases; nucleotides not matched to a gene: 6. In DNA form, the CDR3 reads TGTGCCTGGAGAAACGGCGGGGGGGGAGATACGCAGTATTTT. This translates into CAWRNGGGGDTQYF.

This chain uses TRBV28 with TRBJ2-3; D remains ambiguous. Trimming cost V 6 bases and J 0 bases, with 13 bases left between them. Germline V lookup: CDR1 MDHEN, CDR2 SYDVKM. The CDR3 runs to 15 residues. CDR3 sequence reads: CASSQSQRSTDTQYF. The CDR3, as DNA: TGTGCCAGCAGCCAATCGCAGCGTAGCACAGATACGCAGTATTTT.